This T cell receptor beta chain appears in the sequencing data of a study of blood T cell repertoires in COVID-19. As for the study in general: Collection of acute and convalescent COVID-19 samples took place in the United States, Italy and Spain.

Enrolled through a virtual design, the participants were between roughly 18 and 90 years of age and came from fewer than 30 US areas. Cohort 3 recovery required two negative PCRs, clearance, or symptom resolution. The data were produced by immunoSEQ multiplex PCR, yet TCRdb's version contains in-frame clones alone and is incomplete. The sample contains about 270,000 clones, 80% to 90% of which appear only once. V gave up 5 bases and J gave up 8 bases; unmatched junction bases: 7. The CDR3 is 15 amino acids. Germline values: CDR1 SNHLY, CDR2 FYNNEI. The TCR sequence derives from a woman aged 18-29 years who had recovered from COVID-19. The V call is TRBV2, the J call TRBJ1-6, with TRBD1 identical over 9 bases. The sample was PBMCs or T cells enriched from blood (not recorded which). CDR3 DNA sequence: TGTGCCAGCAGTCCCCGGGACAGGGCTGATTCACCCCTCCACTTT. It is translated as CASSPRDRADSPLHF.